This T cell receptor (beta chain) appears in the sequencing data of a study of patients and donors after allogeneic stem cell transplantation. Each CDR3 protein is one row after TCRdb ran MiXCR on the RT-PCR reads. The data show about 960,000 distinct CDR3 sequences, with over 15% seen just once and around 5.5% held by the top ten. This sequence was found in a human donor who was either an allogeneic HSCT recipient or a stem cell or donor lymphocyte infusion donor (not recorded which). It is not recorded whose cells these are; they may come from a transplant donor. The sequencing input was blood, either unsorted or a sorted T cell fraction (not recorded which).

CDR3 loop: CASSRGLSSTDTQYF. The DNA for the CDR3 is TGCGCCAGCAGCCGGGGACTATCAAGTACAGATACGCAGTATTTT. The chain carries TRBV5-1 and TRBJ2-3; 7 bases line up with TRBD2. The germline gives CDR1 SGHRS, CDR2 YFSETQ. This CDR3 region has 15 residues. Unmatched junction bases numbered 8, after V lost 4 bases and J lost 3 bases.